This note documents a single T cell receptor (beta chain) sequence. Its specificity is unknown. The data belong to a study of CD8 T cells in ankylosing spondylitis. General study results and limits: What seemed typical of ankylosing spondylitis blood was a TCR beta motif built from about 8 highly homologous variants. In the blood and synovial fluid of reactive arthritis, some motif variants had been previously reported. Disease-linked clones reportedly showed significant enrichment in matched ankylosing spondylitis synovial fluid.

Quantitative barcoded 5'-RACE was used to prepare TCR beta libraries. TCRdb itself ran the 5' RACE reads through MiXCR, one entry per CDR3 protein. The sample holds 700,000 to 850,000 distinct CDR3 sequences, 12% seen once. Germline CDR1 SGDLS, CDR2 YYNGEE. With V trimmed by 0 bases and J by 4 bases, 4 bases remained unmatched. This CDR3 contains 16 residues. Sequencing input: blood, either unsorted or a sorted T cell fraction (not recorded which). This TCR came from a male donor with ankylosing spondylitis. The V gene is TRBV9, the J gene TRBJ2-1; 10 positions match TRBD2. The DNA for the CDR3 is TGTGCCAGCAGCGTAGCTAGCGGGGGCGGGTACAATGAGCAGTTCTTC. Protein product: CASSVASGGGYNEQFF. The complete variable domain, with remaining parts taken from reference TRBV9 and TRBJ2-1, reads DSGVTQTPKHLITATGQRVTLRCSPRSGDLSVYWYQQSLDQGLQFLIQYYNGEERAKGNILERFSAQQFPDLHSELNLSSLELGDSALYFCASSVASGGGYNEQFFGPGTRLTVL.